The rows below give T cell receptor beta chains drawn from one sample of a study of blood T cell repertoires in COVID-19. Some clones are missing from TCRdb's copy, which holds only in-frame ones; the method was immunoSEQ multiplex PCR. The sample comprises about 480,000 clones, 87% of which are singletons, and over 1.5% rests with the top ten. The sample was PBMCs or T cells enriched from blood (not recorded which). Source of these receptors: a woman younger than 35 with acute COVID-19. Both conserved end residues are part of each CDR3. The D gene is left open where the match is weak. Clone sizes are given selectively: once, few, many, or a class where the clone is expanded.

d_call	v_call	j_call	clone_size	cdr3_aa	cdr3_nt
TRBD1	TRBV4-1	TRBJ1-5	.	CASSLGQGDQPQHF	TGCGCCAGCAGCCTAGGACAGGGAGACCAGCCCCAGCATTTT
TRBD2	TRBV5-1	TRBJ2-3	once	CASSLGGLAGGGDTQYF	TGCGCCAGCAGCTTGGGGGGACTAGCGGGAGGAGGCGATACGCAGTATTTT
TRBD1	TRBV19	TRBJ1-2	.	CASSPTGETYGYTF	TGTGCCAGTAGTCCGACAGGGGAGACCTATGGCTACACCTTC
.	TRBV27	TRBJ2-7	once	CASSVTYEQYF	TGTGCCAGCAGCGTTACCTACGAGCAGTACTTC
TRBD2	TRBV29-1	TRBJ2-1	.	CSVAAGEVVYNEQFF	TGCAGCGTTGCCGCGGGGGAGGTAGTCTACAATGAGCAGTTCTTC
TRBD1	TRBV3-1/TRBV3-2	TRBJ1-1	.	CASRLGQVNTEAFF	TGTGCCAGCAGACTTGGACAGGTGAACACTGAAGCTTTCTTT
TRBD2	TRBV4-3	TRBJ2-1	.	CASSQVLAGSNEQFF	TGCGCCAGCAGCCAAGTACTAGCGGGTTCCAATGAGCAGTTCTTC
.	TRBV6-5	TRBJ1-6	.	CASSYEGRNSPLHF	TGTGCCAGCAGTTACGAGGGGAGGAATTCACCCCTCCACTTT
TRBD1	TRBV9	TRBJ1-1	.	CASSVVQGDTEAFF	TGTGCCAGCAGCGTAGTGCAGGGGGATACTGAAGCTTTCTTT
.	TRBV27	TRBJ2-3	.	CASRSGSTDTQYF	TGTGCCAGCAGGAGCGGGAGCACAGATACGCAGTATTTT
.	TRBV9	TRBJ1-2	.	CASSVGEQPYGYTF	TGTGCCAGCAGCGTAGGTGAACAGCCCTATGGCTACACCTTC
TRBD1	TRBV19	TRBJ1-1	.	CASDPTGMITEAFF	TGTGCCAGCGACCCGACAGGGATGATAACTGAAGCTTTCTTT
TRBD2	TRBV18	TRBJ2-3	.	CASSRPRLAGGSTDTQYF	TGTGCCAGCTCACGTCCAAGACTAGCGGGAGGGAGCACAGATACGCAGTATTTT
TRBD1	TRBV7-8	TRBJ2-7	.	CASSLVRQGSHEQYF	TGTGCCAGCAGCTTGGTGAGACAGGGGTCCCACGAGCAGTACTTC
TRBD1	TRBV7-2	TRBJ2-7	.	CASRTGTGENEQYF	TGTGCCAGCAGAACCGGGACAGGGGAAAACGAGCAGTACTTC
TRBD1	TRBV7-9	TRBJ1-1	.	CASSRQGAGTEAFF	TGTGCCAGCAGCCGACAGGGGGCCGGCACTGAAGCTTTCTTT
.	TRBV3-1/TRBV3-2	TRBJ2-5	.	CASSQDAGRKETQYF	TGTGCCAGCAGCCAAGATGCAGGCAGAAAAGAGACCCAGTACTTC
TRBD1	TRBV5-5	TRBJ1-2	once	CASSLGGTGFPTSGYTF	TGTGCCAGCAGCTTGGGGGGGACAGGGTTTCCGACGAGTGGCTACACCTTC
.	TRBV9	TRBJ1-1	.	CASSPGVGSLTFF	TGTGCCAGCAGCCCGGGAGTGGGATCCTTAACTTTCTTT
.	TRBV29-1	TRBJ2-1	.	CSAWDLNNEQFF	TGCAGCGCCTGGGACTTGAACAATGAGCAGTTCTTC
TRBD2	TRBV4-3	TRBJ2-2	.	CASSQDIRLAGTGELFF	TGCGCCAGCAGCCAAGATATAAGACTAGCTGGCACCGGGGAGCTGTTTTTT
.	TRBV6-5	TRBJ1-2	.	CASIATPEGNYGYTF	TGTGCCAGCATCGCGACTCCCGAGGGAAACTATGGCTACACCTTC
.	TRBV18	TRBJ2-1	.	CASSTGVLGNEQFF	TGTGCCAGCTCGACGGGAGTGTTGGGAAATGAGCAGTTCTTC
.	TRBV4-2	TRBJ1-6	once	CASSQEGRSDSPLHF	TGTGCCAGCAGCCAAGAAGGCAGGTCGGATTCACCCCTCCACTTT
TRBD2	TRBV19	TRBJ2-7	.	CASSMGGLAGIYEQYF	TGTGCCAGTAGTATGGGGGGACTAGCGGGTATCTACGAGCAGTACTTC
TRBD1	TRBV7-9	TRBJ1-2	.	CASSFGQGAEGYTF	TGTGCCAGCAGCTTCGGACAGGGGGCGGAGGGCTACACCTTC
TRBD1	TRBV10-3	TRBJ1-1	.	CAIRQGENTEAFF	TGTGCCATCAGACAGGGGGAGAACACTGAAGCTTTCTTT
.	TRBV24-1	TRBJ2-1	.	CATSDRNWNEQFF	TGTGCCACCAGTGACCGTAACTGGAATGAGCAGTTCTTC
.	TRBV15	TRBJ2-3	.	CATSRAEAVTDTQYF	TGTGCCACCAGCAGAGCTGAGGCAGTCACAGATACGCAGTATTTT
TRBD1	TRBV5-6	TRBJ1-2	.	CASSLTRGRGGYTF	TGTGCCAGCAGCTTGACCAGGGGGCGAGGAGGCTACACCTTC
TRBD2	TRBV19	TRBJ2-7	.	CASSIPSGGSYEQYF	TGTGCCAGTAGTATACCCTCGGGAGGATCCTACGAGCAGTACTTC
TRBD1	TRBV27	TRBJ1-6	.	CASSKGQGGLSYNSPLHF	TGTGCCAGCAGTAAGGGACAGGGGGGTCTGTCTTATAATTCACCCCTCCACTTT
TRBD1	TRBV19	TRBJ1-1	.	CASTQYFTGETEAFF	TGTGCCAGTACCCAGTACTTCACAGGGGAGACTGAAGCTTTCTTT
.	TRBV9	TRBJ1-3	.	CASSVDRAGNTIYF	TGTGCCAGCAGCGTAGACAGGGCTGGAAACACCATATATTTT
TRBD2	TRBV4-3	TRBJ2-1	.	CASSQDGTSRNEQFF	TGCGCCAGCAGCCAAGATGGGACTAGCAGAAATGAGCAGTTCTTC
TRBD2	TRBV11-2	TRBJ2-3	.	CASSSSSGRTSTDTQYF	TGTGCCAGCAGCTCATCTAGCGGGAGGACTAGCACAGATACGCAGTATTTT
.	TRBV7-2	TRBJ1-3	once	CASSRDSGNTIYF	TGTGCCAGCAGTCGAGACTCTGGAAACACCATATATTTT